This T cell receptor (beta chain) derives from a study of T-cell reconstitution after alpha-beta-depleted transplantation in children. Germline loops: CDR1 MNHEY, CDR2 SVGAGI. V lost 2 bases, J lost 6 bases, and 10 bases lay in between. This CDR3 is built from 13 residues. This clonotype was detected a few times. Unique molecular identifiers were incorporated during preparation of the TCRbeta library. TCRdb itself ran the PCR reads through MiXCR, one entry per CDR3 protein. Of approximately 510,000 distinct CDR3 sequences in the sample, approximately 20% were seen once. The chain is built from TRBV6-5 and TRBJ1-2; D gene unclear. The sample consisted of PBMCs from the stem cell graft donor, taken from the stem cell graft. This receptor was taken from a human donor who donated a stem cell graft to a child with acute lymphoblastic leukemia. CDR3 amino acids: CASSYALPDGYTF. For the CDR3, the DNA is TGTGCCAGCAGTTACGCACTCCCGGATGGCTACACCTTC.